This note documents a single TCR beta chain sequence. The data were taken from a study of cytomegalovirus exposure and HLA in healthy donors. The CDR3 contains 16 residues. The trim removed 3 bases at V and 3 bases at J, leaving 5 bases unmatched. The germline CDR1 and CDR2 sequences are SGHNT and YENEEA. 60 Vbeta and 13 Jbeta primers were used in PCR. TCRdb keeps only in-frame clones here, not all; method: immunoSEQ multiplex PCR. Of a few hundred thousand clones listed, about 77% are singletons. Unrecorded immune exposure was likely among donors, who were nominally healthy when sampled. The chain recombines TRBV11-3 with TRBJ2-2; TRBD2 matches at 9 bases. This receptor was taken from a woman in her thirties in good health and CMV-seronegative. The sequencing input was PBMCs. CDR3 DNA sequence: TGTGCCAGCAGCTTGGCTAGCGGGGCTGACACCGGGGAGCTGTTTTTT. The encoded protein is CASSLASGADTGELFF.